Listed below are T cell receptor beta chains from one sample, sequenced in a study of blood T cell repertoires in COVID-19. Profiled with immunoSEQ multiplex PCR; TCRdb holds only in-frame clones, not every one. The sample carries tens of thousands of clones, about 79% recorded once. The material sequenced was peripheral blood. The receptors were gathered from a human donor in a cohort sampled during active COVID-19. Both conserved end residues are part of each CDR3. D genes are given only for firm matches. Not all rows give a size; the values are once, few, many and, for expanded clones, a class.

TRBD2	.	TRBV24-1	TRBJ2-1	TGTGCCACCAGTGATCCGCGGGGACTAGCGAATAATGAGCAGTTCTTC	CATSDPRGLANNEQFF
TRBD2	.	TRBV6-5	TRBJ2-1	TGTGCCAGCAGCCTTTTAGCGGGAGGGTACAATGAGCAGTTCTTC	CASSLLAGGYNEQFF
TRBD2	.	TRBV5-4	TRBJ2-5	TGTGCCAGCAGCCAACGACTAGCGGGACAAGAGACCCAGTACTTC	CASSQRLAGQETQYF
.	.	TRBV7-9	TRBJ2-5	TGTGCCAGCAGCTTAAGAGGGTTTCAAGAGACCCAGTACTTC	CASSLRGFQETQYF
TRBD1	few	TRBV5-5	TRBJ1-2	TGTGCCAGCAGACTGACAGGGGGCTATGGCTACACCTTC	CASRLTGGYGYTF
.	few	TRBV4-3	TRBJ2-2	TGCGCCAGCAGCCAAGAGGGCTACGCGAACACCGGGGAGCTGTTTTTT	CASSQEGYANTGELFF
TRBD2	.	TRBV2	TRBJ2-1	TGTGCCAGCACCCGACTAGCGGGAGAGGGCAATGAGCAGTTCTTC	CASTRLAGEGNEQFF
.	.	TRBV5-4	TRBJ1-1	TGTGCCATCACAGAGAACACTGAAGCTTTCTTT	CAITENTEAFF
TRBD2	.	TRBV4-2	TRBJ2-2	TGTGCCAGCAGTCCAAGATTGCTAGCGGGAGGGGTCGGGGCCGGGGAGCTGTTTTTT	CASSPRLLAGGVGAGELFF
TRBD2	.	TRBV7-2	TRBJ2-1	TGTGCCAGCAGCTTAGGCACTCTCGTAGCGGGAGGGCCGAATGAGCAGTTCTTC	CASSLGTLVAGGPNEQFF
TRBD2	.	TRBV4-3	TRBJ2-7	TGCGCCAGCAGCCAAGTCGCTAGCGGGAGCTCCTACGAGCAGTACTTC	CASSQVASGSSYEQYF